This T cell receptor beta chain is from a study of monozygotic twins with inflammatory bowel disease. Sampling involved one blood draw (roughly 2.5 ml) for every donor. This CDR3 comprises 17 residues. Per germline, CDR1 LGHDT and CDR2 YNNKEL (reference sequence). Researchers used roughly 3,800 ng of total RNA for each TCR library. UMIs incorporating a 6-nucleotide sample barcode were appended by means of template switching. No DNA is given; TCRdb re-called the 5' RACE reads and lists each CDR3 protein once. The listing contains a few hundred thousand distinct CDR3 sequences. The TCR originated in a human donor with ulcerative colitis or Crohn's disease, or a healthy co-twin of an affected twin (not recorded which). What was sequenced was blood. The V and J genes are TRBV3-1 and TRBJ1-6; checking the TCRdb D call of TRBD1 is not possible without DNA. The CDR3 is CASSERQGASVNSPLHF.